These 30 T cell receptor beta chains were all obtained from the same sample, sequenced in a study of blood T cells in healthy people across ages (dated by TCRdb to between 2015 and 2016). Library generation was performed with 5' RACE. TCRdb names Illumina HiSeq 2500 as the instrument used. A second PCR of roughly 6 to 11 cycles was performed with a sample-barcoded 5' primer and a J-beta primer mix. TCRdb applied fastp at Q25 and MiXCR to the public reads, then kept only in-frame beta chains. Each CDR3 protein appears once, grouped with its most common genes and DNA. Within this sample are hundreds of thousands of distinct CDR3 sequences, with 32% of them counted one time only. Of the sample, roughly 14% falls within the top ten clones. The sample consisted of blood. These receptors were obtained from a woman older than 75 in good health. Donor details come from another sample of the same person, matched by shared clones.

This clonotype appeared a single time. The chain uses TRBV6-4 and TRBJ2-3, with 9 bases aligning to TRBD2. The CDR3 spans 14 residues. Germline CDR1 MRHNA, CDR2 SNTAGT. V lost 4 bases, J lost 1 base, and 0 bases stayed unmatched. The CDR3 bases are TGTGCCAGCAGTGCTAGCGGGGGCACAGATACGCAGTATTTT. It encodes CASSASGGTDTQYF.

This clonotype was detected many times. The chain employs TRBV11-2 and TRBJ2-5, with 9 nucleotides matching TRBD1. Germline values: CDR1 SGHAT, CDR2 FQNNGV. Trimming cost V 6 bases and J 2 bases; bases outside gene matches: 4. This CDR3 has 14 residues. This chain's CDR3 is CASSWGQGQETQYF. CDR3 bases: TGTGCCAGCAGTTGGGGACAGGGTCAAGAGACCCAGTACTTC.

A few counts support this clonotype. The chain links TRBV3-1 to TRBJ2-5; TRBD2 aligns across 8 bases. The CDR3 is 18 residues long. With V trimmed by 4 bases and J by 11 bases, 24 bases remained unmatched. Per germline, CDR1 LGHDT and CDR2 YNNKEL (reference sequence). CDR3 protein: CASSLLGLLRGVDNEQYF. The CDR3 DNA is TGTGCCAGCAGCCTCCTGGGGCTTTTGCGGGGGGTAGACAATGAGCAGTACTTC.

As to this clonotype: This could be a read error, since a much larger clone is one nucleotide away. CDR3 sequence (DNA): TGTGCCAGCAGCATGAGCGGCGGGGGACCTCAGGCGCAGTACTTC. The encoded protein is CASSMSGGGPQAQYF. The rearrangement links TRBV5-8 to TRBJ2-7, with 7 bases that match TRBD2. The CDR3 is 15 amino acids. Germline V gene lookup returns CDR1 SGHTS and CDR2 YDEGEE. The ends lost 4 bases at V and 9 bases at J; junction bases unmatched: 16.

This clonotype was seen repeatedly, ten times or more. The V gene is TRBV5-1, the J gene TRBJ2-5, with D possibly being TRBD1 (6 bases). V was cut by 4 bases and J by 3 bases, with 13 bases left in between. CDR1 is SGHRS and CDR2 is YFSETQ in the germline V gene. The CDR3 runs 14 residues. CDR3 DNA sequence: TGCGCCAGCAGCCAAATGGGGACAAAAGAGACCCAGTACTTC. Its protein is CASSQMGTKETQYF.

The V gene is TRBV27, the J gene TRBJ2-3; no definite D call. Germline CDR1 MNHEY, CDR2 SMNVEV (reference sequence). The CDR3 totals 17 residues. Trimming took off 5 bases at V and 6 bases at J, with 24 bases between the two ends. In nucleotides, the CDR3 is TGTGCCAGCAGTCCGCACCGGACCCGGTTGTCATCGGATACGCAGTATTTT. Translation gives CASSPHRTRLSSDTQYF.

The CDR3 DNA sequence: TGTGCCAGCAGCCAAGGGGGTTGGGGTTTTGGCTACACCTTC. It is translated as CASSQGGWGFGYTF. J is TRBJ1-2 and V is TRBV3-1; D is uncertain. This CDR3 is 14 amino acids long. Trimming cost V 1 base and J 7 bases, with 13 bases left between them. Germline V lookup: CDR1 LGHDT, CDR2 YNNKEL (reference sequence).

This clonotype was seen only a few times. The CDR3 DNA follows: TGTGCCAGCAGTTACTCGACAGGGAGAGGTGAGACCCAGTACTTC. It encodes CASSYSTGRGETQYF. This rearrangement joins TRBV6-2 or TRBV6-3 to TRBJ2-5, with TRBD1 matching 7 bases. This CDR3 region has 15 residues. Germline CDR1 and CDR2: MNHEY and SVGEGT. V trimming: 0 bases; J trimming: 5 bases; junction bases outside the gene matches: 6.

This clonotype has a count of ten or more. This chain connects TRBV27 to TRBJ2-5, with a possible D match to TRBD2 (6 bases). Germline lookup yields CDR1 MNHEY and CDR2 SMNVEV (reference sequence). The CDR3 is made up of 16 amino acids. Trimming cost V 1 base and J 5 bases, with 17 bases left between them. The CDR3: CASSLWAGRSSETQYF. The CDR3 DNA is TGTGCCAGCAGTTTATGGGCGGGGAGATCTTCCGAGACCCAGTACTTC.

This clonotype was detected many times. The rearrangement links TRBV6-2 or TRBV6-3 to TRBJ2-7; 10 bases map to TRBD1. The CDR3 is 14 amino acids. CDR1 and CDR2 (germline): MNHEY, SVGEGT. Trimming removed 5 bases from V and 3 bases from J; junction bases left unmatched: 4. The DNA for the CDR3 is TGTGCCAGCAGTGCCGGGACAGGGGTCTACGAGCAGTACTTC. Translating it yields CASSAGTGVYEQYF.

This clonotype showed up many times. CDR3 sequence (DNA): TGCGCCAGCAGCAAGGACAGGGTGAGTGATGAGCAGTTCTTC. This gives the protein CASSKDRVSDEQFF. The chain combines TRBV5-1 with TRBJ2-1, with 8 nucleotides matching TRBD1. The ends lost 4 bases at V and 8 bases at J; junction bases unmatched: 8. Germline V gene sequence: CDR1 SGHRS, CDR2 YFSETQ. CDR3 length: 14 residues.

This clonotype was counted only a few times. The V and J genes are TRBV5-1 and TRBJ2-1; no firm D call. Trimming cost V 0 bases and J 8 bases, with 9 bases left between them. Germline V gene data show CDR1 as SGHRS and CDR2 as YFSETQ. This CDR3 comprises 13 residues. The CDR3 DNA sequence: TGCGCCAGCAGCTTGGCCTTTGAGGATGAGCAGTTCTTC. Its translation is CASSLAFEDEQFF.

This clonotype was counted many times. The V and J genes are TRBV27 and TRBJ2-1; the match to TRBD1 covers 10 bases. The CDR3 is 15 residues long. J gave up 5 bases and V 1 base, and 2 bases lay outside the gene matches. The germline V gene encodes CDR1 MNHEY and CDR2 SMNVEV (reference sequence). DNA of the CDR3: TGTGCCAGCAGTTTATGGGGACAGGGGAACAATGAGCAGTTCTTC. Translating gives CASSLWGQGNNEQFF.

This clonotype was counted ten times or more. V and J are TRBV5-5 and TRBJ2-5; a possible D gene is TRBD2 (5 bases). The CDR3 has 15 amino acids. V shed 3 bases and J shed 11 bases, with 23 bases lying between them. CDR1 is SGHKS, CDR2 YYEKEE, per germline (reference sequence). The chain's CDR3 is CASSSTTGRGYEQYF. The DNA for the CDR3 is TGTGCCAGCAGCTCTACTACCGGCCGCGGGTATGAGCAGTACTTC.

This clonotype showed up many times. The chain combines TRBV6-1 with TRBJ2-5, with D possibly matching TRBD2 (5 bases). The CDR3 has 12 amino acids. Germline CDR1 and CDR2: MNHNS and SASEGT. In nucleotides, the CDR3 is TGTGCACTAGGTTTGGGCCCAGGGACCCAGTACTTC. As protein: CALGLGPGTQYF.

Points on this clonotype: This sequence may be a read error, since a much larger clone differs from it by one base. The CDR3 loop is CASSLDAVGTIGNEQFF. Written as DNA, the CDR3 is TGTGCCAGCAGCTTAGATGCCGTGGGGACTATAGGCAATGAGCAGTTCTTC. The V call is TRBV7-2, the J call TRBJ2-1; 7 nucleotides line up with TRBD2. Trimming took 1 base from V and 6 from J; bases not matched to a gene: 12. From germline, CDR1 is SGHTA and CDR2 FQGNSA. The CDR3 runs 17 residues. Full variable domain (outside the CDR3, taken from reference TRBV7-2 and TRBJ2-1): GAGVSQSPSNKVTEKGKDVELRCDPISGHTALYWYRQSLGQGLEFLIYFQGNSAPDKSGLPSDRFSAERTGGSVSTLTIQRTQQEDSAVYLCASSLDAVGTIGNEQFFGPGTRLTVL.

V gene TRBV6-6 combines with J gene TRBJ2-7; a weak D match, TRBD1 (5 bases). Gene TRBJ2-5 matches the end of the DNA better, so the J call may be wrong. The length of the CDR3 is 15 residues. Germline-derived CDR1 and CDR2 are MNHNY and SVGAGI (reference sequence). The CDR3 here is CASSFGHSSRETQYF. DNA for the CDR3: TGTGCCAGCAGTTTTGGACACTCCTCCCGGGAGACCCAGTACTTC.

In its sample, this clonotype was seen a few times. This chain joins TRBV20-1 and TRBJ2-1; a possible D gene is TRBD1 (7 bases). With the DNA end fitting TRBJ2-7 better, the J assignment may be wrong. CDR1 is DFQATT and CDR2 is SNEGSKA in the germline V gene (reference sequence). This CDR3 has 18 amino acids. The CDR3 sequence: CSASYQGGPPNSYNEQYF. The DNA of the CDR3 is TGCAGTGCTAGTTACCAGGGGGGTCCCCCAAACTCCTACAATGAGCAGTACTTC.

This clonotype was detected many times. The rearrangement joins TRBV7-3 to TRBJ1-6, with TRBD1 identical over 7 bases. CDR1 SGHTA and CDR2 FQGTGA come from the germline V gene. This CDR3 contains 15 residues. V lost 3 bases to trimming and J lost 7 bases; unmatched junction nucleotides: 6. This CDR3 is CASSFTGDRNSPLHF. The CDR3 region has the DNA TGTGCCAGCAGCTTTACAGGGGATCGGAATTCACCCCTCCACTTT. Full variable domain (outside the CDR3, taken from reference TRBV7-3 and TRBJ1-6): GAGVSQTPSNKVTEKGKYVELRCDPISGHTALYWYRQSLGQGPEFLIYFQGTGAADDSGLPNDRFFAVRPEGSVSTLKIQRTERGDSAVYLCASSFTGDRNSPLHFGNGTRLTVT.

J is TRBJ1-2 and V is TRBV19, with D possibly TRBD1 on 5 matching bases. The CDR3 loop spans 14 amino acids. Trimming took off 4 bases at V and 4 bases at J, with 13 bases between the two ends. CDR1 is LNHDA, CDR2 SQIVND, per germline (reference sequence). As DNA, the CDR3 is TGTGCCAGTAGTACCCCACAGGTTGGCTATGGCTACACCTTC. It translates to CASSTPQVGYGYTF.

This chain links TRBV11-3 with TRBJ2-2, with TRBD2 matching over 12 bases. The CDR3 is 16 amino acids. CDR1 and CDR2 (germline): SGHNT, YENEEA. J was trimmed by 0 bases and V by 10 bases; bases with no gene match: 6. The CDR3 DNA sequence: TGTGCCACCTCACTAGCGGGGGGTACGAACACCGGGGAGCTGTTTTTT. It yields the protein CATSLAGGTNTGELFF.

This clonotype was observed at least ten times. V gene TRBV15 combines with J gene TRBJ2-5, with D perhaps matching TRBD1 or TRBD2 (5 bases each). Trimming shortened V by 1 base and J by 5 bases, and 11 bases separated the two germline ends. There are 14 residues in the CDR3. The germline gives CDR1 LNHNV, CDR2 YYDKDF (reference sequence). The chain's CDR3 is CATSRGAGTETQYF. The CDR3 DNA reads TGTGCCACCAGCAGAGGAGCCGGGACGGAGACCCAGTACTTC. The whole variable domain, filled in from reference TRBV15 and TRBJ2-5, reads DAMVIQNPRYQVTQFGKPVTLSCSQTLNHNVMYWYQQKSSQAPKLLFHYYDKDFNNEADTPDNFQSRRPNTSFCFLDIRSPGLGDTAMYLCATSRGAGTETQYFGPGTRLLVL.

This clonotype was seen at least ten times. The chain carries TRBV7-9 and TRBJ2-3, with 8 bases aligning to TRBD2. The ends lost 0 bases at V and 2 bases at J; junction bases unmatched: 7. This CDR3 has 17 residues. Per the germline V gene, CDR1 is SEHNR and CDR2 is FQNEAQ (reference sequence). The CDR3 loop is CASSLAAGELYTDTQYF. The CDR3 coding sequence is TGTGCCAGCAGCTTAGCAGCGGGGGAGTTATACACAGATACGCAGTATTTT.

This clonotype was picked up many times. CDR3 nucleotides: TGTGCCAGCAGTGATCTGGCGGAGGAGCAGTTCTTC. Encoded protein: CASSDLAEEQFF. The V and J genes are TRBV6-1 and TRBJ2-1, with D hard to call. CDR1 MNHNS and CDR2 SASEGT come from the germline V gene. Trimming pared 3 bases from V and 10 bases from J, leaving 10 bases between. The CDR3 has 12 amino acids.

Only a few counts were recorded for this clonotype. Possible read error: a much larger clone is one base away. The CDR3 reads CASSWVAVRETQYF. In DNA, the CDR3 is TGTGCCAGCAGTTGGGTGGCGGTCCGGGAGACCCAGTACTTC. The chain uses TRBV6-5 and TRBJ2-5; unclear D gene. With 4 bases removed from V and 5 bases from J, the gap between germline ends came to 14 bases. From germline, CDR1 is MNHEY and CDR2 SVGAGI. The CDR3 runs to 14 residues.

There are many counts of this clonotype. CDR3 in amino acids: CATSRDREETQYF. In DNA form, the CDR3 reads TGTGCCACCAGCAGAGATCGAGAGGAGACCCAGTACTTC. V is TRBV15 and J is TRBJ2-5; no clear D gene. Trimming pared 0 bases from V and 5 bases from J, leaving 7 bases between. The CDR3 loop spans 13 amino acids. CDR1 is LNHNV, CDR2 YYDKDF, per germline (reference sequence). Filled out from reference TRBV15 and TRBJ2-5, the complete variable domain reads DAMVIQNPRYQVTQFGKPVTLSCSQTLNHNVMYWYQQKSSQAPKLLFHYYDKDFNNEADTPDNFQSRRPNTSFCFLDIRSPGLGDTAMYLCATSRDREETQYFGPGTRLLVL.

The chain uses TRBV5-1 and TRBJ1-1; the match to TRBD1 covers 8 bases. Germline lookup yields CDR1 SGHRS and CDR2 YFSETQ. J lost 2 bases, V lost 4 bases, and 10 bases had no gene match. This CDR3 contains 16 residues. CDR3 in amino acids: CASSPAQGAGNTEAFF. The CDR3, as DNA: TGCGCCAGCAGCCCGGCCCAGGGGGCAGGTAACACTGAAGCTTTCTTT.

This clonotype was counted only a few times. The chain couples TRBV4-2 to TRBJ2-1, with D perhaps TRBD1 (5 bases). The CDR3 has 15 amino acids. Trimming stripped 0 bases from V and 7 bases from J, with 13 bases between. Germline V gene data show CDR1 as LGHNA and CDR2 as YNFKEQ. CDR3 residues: CASSQDLPGWNEQFF. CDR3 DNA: TGTGCCAGCAGCCAAGATCTCCCAGGGTGGAATGAGCAGTTCTTC.

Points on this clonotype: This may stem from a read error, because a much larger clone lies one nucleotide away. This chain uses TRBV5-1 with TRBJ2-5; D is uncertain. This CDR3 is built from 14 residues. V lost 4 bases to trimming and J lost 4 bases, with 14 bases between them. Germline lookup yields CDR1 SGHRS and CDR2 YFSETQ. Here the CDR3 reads CASSGDSNGETQYF. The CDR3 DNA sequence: TGCGCCAGCAGCGGCGACTCGAACGGAGAGACCCAGTACTTC.

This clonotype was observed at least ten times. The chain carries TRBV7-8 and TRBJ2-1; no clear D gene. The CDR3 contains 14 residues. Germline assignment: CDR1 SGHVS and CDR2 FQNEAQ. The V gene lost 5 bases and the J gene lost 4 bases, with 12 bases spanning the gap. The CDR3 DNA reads TGTGCCAGCAGCCCAATACGGGTTTACAATGAGCAGTTCTTC. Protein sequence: CASSPIRVYNEQFF. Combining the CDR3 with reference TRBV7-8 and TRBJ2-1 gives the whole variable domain GAGVSQSPRYKVAKRGQDVALRCDPISGHVSLFWYQQALGQGPEFLTYFQNEAQLDKSGLPSDRFFAERPEGSVSTLKIQRTQQEDSAVYLCASSPIRVYNEQFFGPGTRLTVL.